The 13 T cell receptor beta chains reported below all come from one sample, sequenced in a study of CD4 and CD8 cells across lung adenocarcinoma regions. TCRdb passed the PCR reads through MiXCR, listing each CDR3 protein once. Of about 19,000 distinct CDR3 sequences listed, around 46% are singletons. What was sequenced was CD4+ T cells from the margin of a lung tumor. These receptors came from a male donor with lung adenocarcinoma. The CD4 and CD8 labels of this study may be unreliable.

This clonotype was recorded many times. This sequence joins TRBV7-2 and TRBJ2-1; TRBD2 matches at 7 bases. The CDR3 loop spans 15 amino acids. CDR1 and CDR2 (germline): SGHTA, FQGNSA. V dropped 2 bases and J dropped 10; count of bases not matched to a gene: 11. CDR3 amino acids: CASSLREGGSAEQFF. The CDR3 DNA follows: TGTGCCAGCAGCTTAAGAGAGGGCGGGAGCGCGGAGCAGTTCTTC.

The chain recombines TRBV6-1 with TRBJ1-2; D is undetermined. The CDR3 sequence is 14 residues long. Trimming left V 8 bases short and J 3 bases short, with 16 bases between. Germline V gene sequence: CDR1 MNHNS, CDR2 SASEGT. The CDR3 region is CASVVRRGYYGYTF. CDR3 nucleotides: TGTGCCAGCGTAGTCAGACGGGGTTACTATGGCTACACCTTC.

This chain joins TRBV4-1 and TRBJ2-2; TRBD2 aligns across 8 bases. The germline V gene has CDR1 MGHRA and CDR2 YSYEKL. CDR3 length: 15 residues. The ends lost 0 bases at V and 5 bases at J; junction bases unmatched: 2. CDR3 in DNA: TGCGCCAGCAGCCAAGATGCTAGCGGGACCGGGGAGCTGTTTTTT. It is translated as CASSQDASGTGELFF.

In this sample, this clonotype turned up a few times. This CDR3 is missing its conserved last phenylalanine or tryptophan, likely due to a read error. The DNA for the CDR3 is TGCGCCAGCAGCGCGGGACAGGGGAGGTTGAATGAGCAGTTCATC. Translation: CASSAGQGRLNEQFI. The rearrangement uses TRBV5-1 and TRBJ2-1; 10 nucleotides align to TRBD1. This CDR3 is built from 15 residues. Germline V gene lookup returns CDR1 SGHRS and CDR2 YFSETQ. Unmatched junction bases numbered 8, after V lost 4 bases and J lost 7 bases.

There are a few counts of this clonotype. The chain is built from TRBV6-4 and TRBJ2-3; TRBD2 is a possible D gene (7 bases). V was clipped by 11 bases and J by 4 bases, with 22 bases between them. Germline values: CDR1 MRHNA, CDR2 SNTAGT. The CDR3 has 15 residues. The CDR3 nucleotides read TGTGCCGGGGGTGACGGGGGCGGGAGTGCAGATACGCAGTATTTT. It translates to CAGGDGGGSADTQYF.

The DNA of the CDR3 is TGCGCCAGCAGCCAAGAGAGGGCGGCAGAGCAGTTCTTC. Its protein product is CASSQERAAEQFF. V and J are TRBV4-3 and TRBJ2-1; D possibly corresponds to TRBD2 (5 bases). Germline assignment: CDR1 LGHNA and CDR2 YSLEER. The V end lost 0 bases, the J end lost 10 bases, and 10 bases lay between the germline ends. The CDR3 consists of 13 residues.

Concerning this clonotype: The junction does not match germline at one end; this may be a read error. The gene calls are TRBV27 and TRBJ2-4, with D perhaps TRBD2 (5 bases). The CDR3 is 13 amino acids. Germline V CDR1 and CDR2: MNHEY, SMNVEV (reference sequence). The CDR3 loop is CARGLRAEDMQYF. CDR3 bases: TGTGCCAGGGGGTTGAGAGCGGAAGACATGCAGTACTTC.

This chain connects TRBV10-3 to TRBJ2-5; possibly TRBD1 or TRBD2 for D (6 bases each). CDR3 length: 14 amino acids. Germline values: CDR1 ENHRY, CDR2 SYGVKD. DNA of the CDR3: TGTGCGGGGCTCGGGGGCCGTGGCCAAGAGACCCAGTACTTC. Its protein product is CAGLGGRGQETQYF.

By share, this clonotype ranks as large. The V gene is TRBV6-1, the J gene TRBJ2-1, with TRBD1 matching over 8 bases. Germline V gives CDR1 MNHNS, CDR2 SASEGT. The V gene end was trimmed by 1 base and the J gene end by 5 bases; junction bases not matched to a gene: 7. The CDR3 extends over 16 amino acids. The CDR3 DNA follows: TGTGCCAGCAGTGAAGGAGTGGGCAGGGGGCACAATGAGCAGTTCTTC. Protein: CASSEGVGRGHNEQFF.

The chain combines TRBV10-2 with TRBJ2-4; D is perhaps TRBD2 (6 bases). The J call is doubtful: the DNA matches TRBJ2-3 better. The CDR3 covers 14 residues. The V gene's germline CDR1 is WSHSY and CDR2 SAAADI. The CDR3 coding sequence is TGCGCCAGCAGTGCACTAGCAGGCAAAAATATTCAGTATTTT. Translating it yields CASSALAGKNIQYF.

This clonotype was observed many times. The CDR3 reads CASSKGQGSDEQYF. CDR3 DNA: TGTGCCAGCAGTAAAGGACAGGGCAGCGACGAGCAGTACTTC. The rearrangement joins TRBV6-1 to TRBJ2-5; 8 nucleotides agree with TRBD1. TRBJ2-7 explains the end of the DNA better; the J call may be wrong. This CDR3 spans 14 amino acids. Germline V gene sequence: CDR1 MNHNS, CDR2 SASEGT.

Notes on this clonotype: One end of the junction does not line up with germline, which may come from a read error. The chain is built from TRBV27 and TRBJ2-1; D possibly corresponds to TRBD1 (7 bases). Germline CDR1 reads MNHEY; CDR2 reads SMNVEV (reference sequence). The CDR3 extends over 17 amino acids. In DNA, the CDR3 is TGTGCCAGCAGTGCGGGCCGCGGGGCTTCTGGGACAGAGACGCAGTATTTC. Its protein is CASSAGRGASGTETQYF.

CDR3 coding DNA: TGTGCCAGCAGCGCCGCTGGGTCGGAGACCCAGTACTTC. This translates into CASSAAGSETQYF. This chain connects TRBV9 to TRBJ2-5; D ambiguous. Looked up from germline, CDR1 is SGDLS and CDR2 is YYNGEE. V was pared by 3 bases and J by 5 bases, with 11 bases between. This CDR3 region has 13 residues. Complete variable domain (other parts from reference TRBV9 and TRBJ2-5): DSGVTQTPKHLITATGQRVTLRCSPRSGDLSVYWYQQSLDQGLQFLIQYYNGEERAKGNILERFSAQQFPDLHSELNLSSLELGDSALYFCASSAAGSETQYFGPGTRLLVL.